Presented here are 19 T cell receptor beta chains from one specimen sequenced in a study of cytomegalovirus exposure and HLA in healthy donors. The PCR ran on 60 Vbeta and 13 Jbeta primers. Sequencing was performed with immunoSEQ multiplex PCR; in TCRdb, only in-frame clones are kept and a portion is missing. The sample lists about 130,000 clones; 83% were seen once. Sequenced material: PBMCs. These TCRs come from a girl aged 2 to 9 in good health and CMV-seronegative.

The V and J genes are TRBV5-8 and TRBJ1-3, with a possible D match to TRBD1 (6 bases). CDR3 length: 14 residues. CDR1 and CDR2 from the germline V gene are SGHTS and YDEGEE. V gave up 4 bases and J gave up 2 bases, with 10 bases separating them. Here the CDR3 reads CASSKNRAGNTIYF. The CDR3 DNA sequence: TGTGCCAGCAGCAAAAACAGGGCTGGAAACACCATATATTTT.

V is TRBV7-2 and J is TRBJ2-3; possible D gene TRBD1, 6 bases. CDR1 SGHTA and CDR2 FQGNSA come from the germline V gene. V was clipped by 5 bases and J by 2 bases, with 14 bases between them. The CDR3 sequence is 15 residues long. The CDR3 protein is CASSRETGLTDTQYF. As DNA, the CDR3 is TGTGCCAGCAGCCGAGAGACAGGCCTCACAGATACGCAGTATTTT.

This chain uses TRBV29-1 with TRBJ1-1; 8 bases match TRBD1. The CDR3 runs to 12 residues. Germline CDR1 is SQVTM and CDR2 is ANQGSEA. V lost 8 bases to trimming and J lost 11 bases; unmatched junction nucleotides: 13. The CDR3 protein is CSLTDRGAGAFF. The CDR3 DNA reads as TGCAGCCTAACTGACAGGGGCGCTGGGGCTTTCTTT. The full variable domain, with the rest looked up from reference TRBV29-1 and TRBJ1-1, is SAVISQKPSRDICQRGTSLTIQCQVDSQVTMMFWYRQQPGQSLTLIATANQGSEATYESGFVIDKFPISRPNLTFSTLTVSNMSPEDSSIYLCSLTDRGAGAFFGQGTRLTVV.

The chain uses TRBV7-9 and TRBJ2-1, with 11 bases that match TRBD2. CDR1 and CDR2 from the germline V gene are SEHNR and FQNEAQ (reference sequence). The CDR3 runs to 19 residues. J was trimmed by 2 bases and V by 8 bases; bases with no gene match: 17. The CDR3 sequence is CASREGGLAGGVPYNEQFF. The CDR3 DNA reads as TGTGCCAGCCGTGAGGGCGGGCTAGCGGGAGGTGTTCCCTACAATGAGCAGTTCTTC.

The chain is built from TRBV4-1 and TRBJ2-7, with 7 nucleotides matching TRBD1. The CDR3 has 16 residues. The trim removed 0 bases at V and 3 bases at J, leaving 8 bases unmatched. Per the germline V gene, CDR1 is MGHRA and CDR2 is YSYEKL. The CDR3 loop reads CASSQERPQGVYEQYF. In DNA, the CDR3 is TGCGCCAGCAGCCAAGAGCGACCTCAGGGGGTCTACGAGCAGTACTTC.

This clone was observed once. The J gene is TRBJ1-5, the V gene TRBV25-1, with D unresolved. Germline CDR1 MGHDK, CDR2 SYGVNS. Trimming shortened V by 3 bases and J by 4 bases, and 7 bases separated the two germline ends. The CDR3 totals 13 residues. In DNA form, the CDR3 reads TGTGCCAGCAGTGATGACTGGAATCAGCCCCAGCATTTT. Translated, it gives CASSDDWNQPQHF.

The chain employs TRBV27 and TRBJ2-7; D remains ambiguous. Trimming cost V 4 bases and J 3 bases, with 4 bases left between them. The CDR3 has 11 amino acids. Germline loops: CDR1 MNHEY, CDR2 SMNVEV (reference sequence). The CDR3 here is CASSSNYEQYF. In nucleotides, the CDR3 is TGTGCCAGCAGTTCAAACTACGAGCAGTACTTC.

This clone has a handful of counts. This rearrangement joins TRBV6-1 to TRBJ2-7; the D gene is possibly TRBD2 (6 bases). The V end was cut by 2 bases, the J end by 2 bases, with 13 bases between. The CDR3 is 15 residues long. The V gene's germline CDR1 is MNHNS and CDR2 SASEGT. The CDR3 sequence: CASSENGSGPYEQYF. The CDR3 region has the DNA TGTGCCAGCAGTGAAAATGGTAGCGGACCCTACGAGCAGTACTTC.

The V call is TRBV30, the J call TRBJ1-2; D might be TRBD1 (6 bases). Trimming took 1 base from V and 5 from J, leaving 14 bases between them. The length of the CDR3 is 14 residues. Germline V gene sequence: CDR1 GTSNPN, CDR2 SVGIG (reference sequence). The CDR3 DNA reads TGTGCCTGGAGTGCTTTGGGACACCGATATGGCTACACCTTC. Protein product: CAWSALGHRYGYTF.

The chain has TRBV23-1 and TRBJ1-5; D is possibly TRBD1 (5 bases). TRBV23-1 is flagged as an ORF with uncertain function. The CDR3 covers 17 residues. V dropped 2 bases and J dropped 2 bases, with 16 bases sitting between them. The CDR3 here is CASSQPDRDCRNQPQHF. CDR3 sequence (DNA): TGCGCCAGCAGTCAACCGGACCGGGACTGCCGCAATCAGCCCCAGCATTTT.

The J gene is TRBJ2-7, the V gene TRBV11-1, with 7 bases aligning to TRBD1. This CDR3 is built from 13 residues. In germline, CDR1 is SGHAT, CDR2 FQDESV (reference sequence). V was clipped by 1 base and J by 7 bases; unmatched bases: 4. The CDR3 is CASSLDRGLEQYF. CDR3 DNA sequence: TGTGCCAGCAGCTTAGACAGGGGATTAGAGCAGTACTTC.

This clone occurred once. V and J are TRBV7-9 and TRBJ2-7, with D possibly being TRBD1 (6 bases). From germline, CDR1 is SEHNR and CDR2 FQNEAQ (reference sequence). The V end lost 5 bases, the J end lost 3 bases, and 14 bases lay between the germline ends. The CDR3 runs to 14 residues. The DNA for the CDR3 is TGTGCCAGCAGCCCAAGGCAGGGGTACTACGAGCAGTACTTC. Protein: CASSPRQGYYEQYF.

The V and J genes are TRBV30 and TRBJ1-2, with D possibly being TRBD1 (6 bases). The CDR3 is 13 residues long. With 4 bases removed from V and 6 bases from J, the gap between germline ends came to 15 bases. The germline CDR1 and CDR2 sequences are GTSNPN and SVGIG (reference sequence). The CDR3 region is CAWTPGQPNGYTF. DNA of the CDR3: TGTGCCTGGACCCCCGGACAGCCAAATGGCTACACCTTC.

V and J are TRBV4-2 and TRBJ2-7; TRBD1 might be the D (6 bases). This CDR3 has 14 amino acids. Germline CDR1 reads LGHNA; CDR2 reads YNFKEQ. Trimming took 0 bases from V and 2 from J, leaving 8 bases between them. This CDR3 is CASSQERTAYEQYF. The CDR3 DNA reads TGTGCCAGCAGCCAAGAAAGGACAGCCTACGAGCAGTACTTC.

The CDR3 spells CASSLEGAANEKLFF. The CDR3 DNA sequence: TGTGCCAGCAGCTTAGAAGGCGCGGCTAATGAAAAACTGTTTTTT. V is TRBV7-9 and J is TRBJ1-4; D gene ambiguous. The CDR3 has 15 amino acids. Germline V gives CDR1 SEHNR, CDR2 FQNEAQ (reference sequence). With 1 base removed from V and 3 bases from J, the gap between germline ends came to 9 bases.

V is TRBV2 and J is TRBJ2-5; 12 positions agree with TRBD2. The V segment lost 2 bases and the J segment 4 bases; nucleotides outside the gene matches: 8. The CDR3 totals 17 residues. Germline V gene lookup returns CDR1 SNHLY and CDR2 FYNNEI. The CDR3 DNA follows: TGTGCCAGCAGTGAAATGGCTAGCGGGGGGGCCTCAGAGACCCAGTACTTC. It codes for CASSEMASGGASETQYF.

CDR3 protein: CASSAAGVANYGYTF. The CDR3 bases are TGTGCCAGCAGCGCTGCGGGGGTAGCTAACTATGGCTACACCTTC. The genes are TRBV7-9 and TRBJ1-2; maybe TRBD1 (5 bases). Germline-derived CDR1 and CDR2 are SEHNR and FQNEAQ (reference sequence). This CDR3 has 15 residues. Trimming removed 5 bases at V and 0 bases at J, with 13 bases between.

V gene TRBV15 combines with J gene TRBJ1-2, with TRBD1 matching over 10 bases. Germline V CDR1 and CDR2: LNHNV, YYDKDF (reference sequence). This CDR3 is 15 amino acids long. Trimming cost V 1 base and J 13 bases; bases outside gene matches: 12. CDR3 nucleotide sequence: TGTGCCACCAGCAGAGGAGAGACGGGACAGGGGTCCCTCACCTTC. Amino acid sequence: CATSRGETGQGSLTF. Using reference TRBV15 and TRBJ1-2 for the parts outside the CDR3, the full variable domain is DAMVIQNPRYQVTQFGKPVTLSCSQTLNHNVMYWYQQKSSQAPKLLFHYYDKDFNNEADTPDNFQSRRPNTSFCFLDIRSPGLGDTAMYLCATSRGETGQGSLTFGSGTRLTVV.

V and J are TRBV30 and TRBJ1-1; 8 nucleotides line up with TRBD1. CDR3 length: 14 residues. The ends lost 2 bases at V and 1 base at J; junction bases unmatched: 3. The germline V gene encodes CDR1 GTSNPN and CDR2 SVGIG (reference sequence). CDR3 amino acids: CAWSWTGRNTEAFF. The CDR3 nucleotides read TGTGCCTGGAGTTGGACAGGGCGGAACACTGAAGCTTTCTTT.